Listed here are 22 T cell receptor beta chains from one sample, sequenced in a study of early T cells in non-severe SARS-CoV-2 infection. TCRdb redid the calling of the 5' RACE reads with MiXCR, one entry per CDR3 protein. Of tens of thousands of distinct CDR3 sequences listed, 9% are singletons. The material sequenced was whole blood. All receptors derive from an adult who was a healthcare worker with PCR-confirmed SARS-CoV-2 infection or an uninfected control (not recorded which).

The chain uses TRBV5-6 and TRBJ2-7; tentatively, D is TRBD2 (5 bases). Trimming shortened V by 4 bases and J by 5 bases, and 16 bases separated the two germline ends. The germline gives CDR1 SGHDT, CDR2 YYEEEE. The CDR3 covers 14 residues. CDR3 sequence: CASSLLGNADEQYF. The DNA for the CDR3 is TGTGCCAGCAGCCTTCTCGGGAATGCGGACGAGCAGTACTTC.

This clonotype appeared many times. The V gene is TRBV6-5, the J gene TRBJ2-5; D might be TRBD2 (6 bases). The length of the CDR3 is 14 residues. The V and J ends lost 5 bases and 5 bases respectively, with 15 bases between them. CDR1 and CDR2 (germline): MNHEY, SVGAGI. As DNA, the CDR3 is TGTGCCAGCAGTCCCGGTCGGGGGACGGAGACCCAGTACTTC. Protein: CASSPGRGTETQYF.

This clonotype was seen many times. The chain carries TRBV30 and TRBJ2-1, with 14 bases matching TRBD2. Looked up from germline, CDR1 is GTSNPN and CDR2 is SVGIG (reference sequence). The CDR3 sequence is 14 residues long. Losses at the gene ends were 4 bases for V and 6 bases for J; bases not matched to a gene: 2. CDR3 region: CAWTGLAGGNEQFF. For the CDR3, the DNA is TGTGCCTGGACCGGACTAGCGGGAGGCAATGAGCAGTTCTTC.

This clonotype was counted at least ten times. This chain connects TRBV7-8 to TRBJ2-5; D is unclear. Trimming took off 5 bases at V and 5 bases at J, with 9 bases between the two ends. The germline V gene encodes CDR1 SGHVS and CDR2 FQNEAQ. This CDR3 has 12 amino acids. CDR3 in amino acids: CASSQDMETQYF. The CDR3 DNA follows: TGTGCCAGCAGCCAAGATATGGAGACCCAGTACTTC.

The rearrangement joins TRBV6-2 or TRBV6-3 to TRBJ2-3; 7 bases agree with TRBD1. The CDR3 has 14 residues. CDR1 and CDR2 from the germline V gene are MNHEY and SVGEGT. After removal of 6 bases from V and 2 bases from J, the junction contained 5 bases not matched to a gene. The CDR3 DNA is TGTGCCAGCAGACCGGGACAGCCCACAGATACGCAGTATTTT. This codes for CASRPGQPTDTQYF.

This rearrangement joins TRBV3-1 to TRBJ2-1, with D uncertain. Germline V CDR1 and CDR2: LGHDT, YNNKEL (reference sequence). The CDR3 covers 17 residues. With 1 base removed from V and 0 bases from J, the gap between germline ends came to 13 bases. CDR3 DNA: TGTGCCAGCAGCCAAGGGCTCGGTGGGTTCTCCTACAATGAGCAGTTCTTC. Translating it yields CASSQGLGGFSYNEQFF.

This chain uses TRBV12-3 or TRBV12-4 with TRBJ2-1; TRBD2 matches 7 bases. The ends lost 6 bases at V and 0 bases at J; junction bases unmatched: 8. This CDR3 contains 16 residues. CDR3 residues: CASRPTTSTSYNEQFF. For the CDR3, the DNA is TGTGCCAGCAGACCAACGACTAGCACCTCCTACAATGAGCAGTTCTTC.

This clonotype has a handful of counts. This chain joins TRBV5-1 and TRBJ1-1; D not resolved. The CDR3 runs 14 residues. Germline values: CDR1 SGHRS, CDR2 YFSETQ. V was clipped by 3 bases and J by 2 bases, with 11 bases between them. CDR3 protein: CASSSDASNTEAFF. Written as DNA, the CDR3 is TGCGCCAGCAGCTCGGATGCATCTAACACTGAAGCTTTCTTT.

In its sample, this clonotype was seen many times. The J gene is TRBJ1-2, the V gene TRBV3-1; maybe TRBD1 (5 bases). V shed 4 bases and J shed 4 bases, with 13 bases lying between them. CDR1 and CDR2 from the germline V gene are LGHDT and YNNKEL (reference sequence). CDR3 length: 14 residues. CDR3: CASSLGTQTYGYTF. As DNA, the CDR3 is TGTGCCAGCAGCCTAGGGACGCAGACCTATGGCTACACCTTC.

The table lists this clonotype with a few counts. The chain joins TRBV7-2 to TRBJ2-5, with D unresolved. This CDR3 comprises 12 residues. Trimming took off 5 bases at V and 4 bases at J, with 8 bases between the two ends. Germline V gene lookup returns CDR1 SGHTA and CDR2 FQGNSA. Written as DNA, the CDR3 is TGTGCCAGCAGCCGAAGGGTAGAGACCCAGTACTTC. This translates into CASSRRVETQYF.

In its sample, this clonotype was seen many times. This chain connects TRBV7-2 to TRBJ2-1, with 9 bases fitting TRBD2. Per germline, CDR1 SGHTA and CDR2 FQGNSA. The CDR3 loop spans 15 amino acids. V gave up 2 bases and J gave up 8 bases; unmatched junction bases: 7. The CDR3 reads CASSLLAGRGDEQFF. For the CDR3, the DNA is TGTGCCAGCAGCTTACTAGCGGGGAGGGGCGATGAGCAGTTCTTC.

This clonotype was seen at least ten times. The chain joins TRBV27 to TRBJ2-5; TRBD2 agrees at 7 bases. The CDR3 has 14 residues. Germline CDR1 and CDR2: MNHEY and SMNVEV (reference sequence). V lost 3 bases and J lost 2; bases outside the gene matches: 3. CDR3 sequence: CASSLTSLQETQYF. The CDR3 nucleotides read TGTGCCAGCAGTTTGACTAGCCTACAAGAGACCCAGTACTTC.

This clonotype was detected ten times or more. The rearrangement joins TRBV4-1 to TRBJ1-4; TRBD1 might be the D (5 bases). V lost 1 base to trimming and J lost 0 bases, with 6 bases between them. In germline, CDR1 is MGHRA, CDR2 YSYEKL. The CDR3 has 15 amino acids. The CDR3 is CASSQVGATNEKLFF. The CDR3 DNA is TGCGCCAGCAGCCAAGTGGGGGCAACTAATGAAAAACTGTTTTTT.

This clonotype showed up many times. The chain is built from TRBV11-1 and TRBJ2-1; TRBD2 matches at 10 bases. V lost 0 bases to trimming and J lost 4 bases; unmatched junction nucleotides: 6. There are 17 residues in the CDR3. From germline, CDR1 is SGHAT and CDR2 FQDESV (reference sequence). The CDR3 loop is CASSLAPGLAVYNEQFF. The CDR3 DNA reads TGTGCCAGCAGCTTAGCGCCCGGACTAGCGGTTTACAATGAGCAGTTCTTC.

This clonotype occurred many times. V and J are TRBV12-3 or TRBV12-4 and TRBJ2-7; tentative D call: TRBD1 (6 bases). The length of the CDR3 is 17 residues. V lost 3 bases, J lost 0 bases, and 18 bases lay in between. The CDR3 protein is CASSFGNRAASSYEQYF. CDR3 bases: TGTGCCAGCAGTTTCGGTAACAGGGCAGCTAGCTCCTACGAGCAGTACTTC.

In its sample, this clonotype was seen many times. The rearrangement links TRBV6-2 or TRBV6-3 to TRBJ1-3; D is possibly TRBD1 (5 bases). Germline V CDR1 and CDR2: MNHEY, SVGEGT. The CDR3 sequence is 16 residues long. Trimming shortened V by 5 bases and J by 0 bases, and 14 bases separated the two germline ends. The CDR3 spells CASSRGRTGSGNTIYF. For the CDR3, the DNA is TGTGCCAGCAGTAGGGGACGTACCGGCTCTGGAAACACCATATATTTT.

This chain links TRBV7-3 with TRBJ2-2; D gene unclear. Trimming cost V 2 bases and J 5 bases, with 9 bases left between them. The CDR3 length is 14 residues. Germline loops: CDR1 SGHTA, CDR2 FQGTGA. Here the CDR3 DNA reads TGTGCCAGCAGCTTAGGATTGGGTACCGGGGAGCTGTTTTTT. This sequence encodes CASSLGLGTGELFF. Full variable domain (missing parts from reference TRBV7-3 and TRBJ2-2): GAGVSQTPSNKVTEKGKYVELRCDPISGHTALYWYRQSLGQGPEFLIYFQGTGAADDSGLPNDRFFAVRPEGSVSTLKIQRTERGDSAVYLCASSLGLGTGELFFGEGSRLTVL.

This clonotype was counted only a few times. Here the CDR3 reads CASSSGQGPNIQYF. The CDR3 nucleotides read TGTGCCAGCAGCTCTGGACAGGGGCCAAACATTCAGTACTTC. The chain employs TRBV5-5 and TRBJ2-4; TRBD1 matches at 9 bases. The CDR3 loop spans 14 amino acids. Per germline, CDR1 SGHKS and CDR2 YYEKEE (reference sequence). V was pared by 3 bases and J by 6 bases, with 4 bases of the junction left unmatched.

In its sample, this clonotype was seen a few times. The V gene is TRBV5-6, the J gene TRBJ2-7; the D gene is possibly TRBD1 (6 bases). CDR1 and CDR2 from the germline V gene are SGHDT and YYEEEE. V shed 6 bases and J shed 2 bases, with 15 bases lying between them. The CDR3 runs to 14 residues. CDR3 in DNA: TGTGCCAGCAACAAACCGGGACAAGCCTACGAGCAGTACTTC. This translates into CASNKPGQAYEQYF.

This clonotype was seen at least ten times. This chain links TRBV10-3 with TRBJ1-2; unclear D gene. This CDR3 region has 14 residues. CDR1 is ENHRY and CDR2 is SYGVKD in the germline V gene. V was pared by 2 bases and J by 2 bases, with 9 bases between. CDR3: CAISELAGNYGYTF. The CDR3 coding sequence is TGTGCCATCAGTGAGCTGGCGGGGAACTATGGCTACACCTTC.

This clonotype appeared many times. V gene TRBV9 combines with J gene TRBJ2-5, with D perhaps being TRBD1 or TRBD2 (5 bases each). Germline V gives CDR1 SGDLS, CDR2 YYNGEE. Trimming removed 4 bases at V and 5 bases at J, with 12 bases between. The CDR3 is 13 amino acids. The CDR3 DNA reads TGTGCCAGCAGCCCTCGGGACCTGGAGACCCAGTACTTC. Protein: CASSPRDLETQYF.

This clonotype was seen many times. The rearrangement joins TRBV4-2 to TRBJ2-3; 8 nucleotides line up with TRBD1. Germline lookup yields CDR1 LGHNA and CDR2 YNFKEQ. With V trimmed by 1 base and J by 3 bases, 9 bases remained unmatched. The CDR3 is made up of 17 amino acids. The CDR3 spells CASSQGQTGALTDTQYF. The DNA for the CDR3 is TGTGCCAGCAGCCAAGGACAGACAGGGGCTTTGACAGATACGCAGTATTTT.